Many counts were recorded for the clone carrying this TCR beta chain. The antigen is unknown. PCR was performed a second time for 7 to 11 cycles using a sample-barcoded 5' primer and a J-beta primer mix. TCRdb recomputed calls from the 5' RACE reads with MiXCR, one row per CDR3 protein. The table lists more than 800,000 distinct CDR3 sequences, about 28% of them singletons. This specimen belongs to a study of blood T cells in healthy people across ages. Germline loops: CDR1 MDHEN, CDR2 SYDVKM. There are 14 residues in the CDR3. V was trimmed by 5 bases and J by 0 bases, leaving 10 bases between them. Findings and caveats of the study: The long-lived group displayed more naive CD4+ cells, plus higher diversity, than the aged donors did.

This rearrangement joins TRBV28 to TRBJ1-1; D not certain. The source of this sequence is a woman over 75 in good health. The specimen sequenced was blood. This CDR3 is CASSRQFMNTEAFF. The DNA for the CDR3 is TGTGCCAGCAGTCGACAATTCATGAACACTGAAGCTTTCTTT.